This is a list of T cell receptor beta chains from one sample in a study of neurological immune-mediated disorders. TCRdb independently ran MiXCR on the 5' RACE reads; one entry per CDR3 protein. The sample includes some 70,000 distinct CDR3 sequences, 3.4% of them seen just once. Specimen: PBMCs. Receptor source: a man aged 35 to 55 with multiple sclerosis. Each CDR3 is given with its conserved first and last residue. The D gene is left open where the match is weak. Size tells how often a clone was seen (once, few, many) or the class of an expanded clone, and some rows leave it out.

length,D,V,J,size,DNA,CDR3
15,-,TRBV7-9,TRBJ2-1,many,TGTGCCAGCAGCAACAGGAGGAGCTCCTACAATGAGCAGTTCTTC,CASSNRRSSYNEQFF
13,-,TRBV11-1,TRBJ2-2,many,TGTGCCAGCAGCAGACACAGGGCCGGGGAGCTGTTTTTT,CASSRHRAGELFF
18,-,TRBV5-1,TRBJ1-2,-,TGCGCCAGCAGCTTGACCACTACAATTTTTAGGCCATACTATGGCTACACCTTC,CASSLTTTIFRPYYGYTF
12,-,TRBV5-6,TRBJ1-1,many,TGTGCCAGCAGCCCCGGGGGGTACGCAGTTCTCTTT,CASSPGGYAVLF
14,TRBD2,TRBV9,TRBJ2-1,many,TGTGCCGCGAGCGTTGCGGCGGGAGGTTCTGAGCAGTTCTTC,CAASVAAGGSEQFF
15,-,TRBV4-1,TRBJ1-1,many,TGCGCCAGCAGCCAGGACCCGGGGGCGAGGACTGAAGCTTTCTTT,CASSQDPGARTEAFF
16,-,TRBV21-1,TRBJ2-1,many,-,CASSNYFGTGNNEQFF
16,-,TRBV5-6,TRBJ1-5,-,TGTGCCAGCAGTTCTAGCAGACGAGGGAGGGACCAGCCCCAGCATTTT,CASSSSRRGRDQPQHF
14,TRBD1,TRBV3-1,TRBJ1-2,many,TGTGCCAGCAGCCAGGGGGACAGGGTAAATGGCTACACCTTC,CASSQGDRVNGYTF
13,-,TRBV20-1,TRBJ2-7,many,TGCAGTGCTAGACAGGAAGGGCACTACGAGCAGTACTTC,CSARQEGHYEQYF
13,TRBD2,TRBV29-1,TRBJ2-7,-,TGCAGCGCCGAAGGGGAGGGAGGGTCCGAGCAGTACTTC,CSAEGEGGSEQYF
14,-,TRBV7-9,TRBJ1-1,many,TGTGCCAGCAGCTTTTCAGATACGAACACTGAAGCTTTCTTT,CASSFSDTNTEAFF
11,-,TRBV20-1,TRBJ2-1,medium-sized,TGCAGTGCTACCCCCAAGAATGAGCAGTTCTTC,CSATPKNEQFF
17,-,TRBV7-8,TRBJ1-6,many,TGTGCCAGCAGCTTTCAAGGCCCGGGACGCCTGAATTCACCCCTCCACTTT,CASSFQGPGRLNSPLHF
14,-,TRBV20-1,TRBJ2-1,many,TGCAGTGCTAGGGTCCCTCCATCCTACAATGAGCAGTTCTTC,CSARVPPSYNEQFF
14,TRBD1,TRBV7-8,TRBJ2-1,many,TGTGCCAGCAGCTCGACAGGGGTAAAAGATGAGCAGTTCTTC,CASSSTGVKDEQFF
13,-,TRBV20-1,TRBJ2-7,few,TGCAGTGCTGCCCTGGACGCTTCCTACGAGCAGTACTTC,CSAALDASYEQYF
14,TRBD2,TRBV20-1,TRBJ2-2,many,TGCAGTGCTAGTTCGGGAGGGAACACCGGGGAGCTGTTTTTT,CSASSGGNTGELFF
11,-,TRBV6-1,TRBJ1-1,many,TGTGCCAGCAGTGGAGGACAGGAAGCTTTCTTT,CASSGGQEAFF
14,TRBD1,TRBV6-6,TRBJ1-2,many,TGTGCCAGCAGGCGACAGGGGGCCGGGGTTGGCTACACCTTC,CASRRQGAGVGYTF
14,TRBD2,TRBV20-1,TRBJ2-1,many,TGCAGTGCTAGACTAGCGGGGGGGGCCAATGAGCAGTTCTTC,CSARLAGGANEQFF
14,TRBD1,TRBV10-1,TRBJ1-1,few,TGCGCCAGCAGGCCGGGACAGGGAAACACTGAAGCTTTCTTT,CASRPGQGNTEAFF
14,-,TRBV6-5,TRBJ1-1,many,TGTGCCAGCGAGGGTCGCGGCCCCACCACTGAAGCTTTCTTT,CASEGRGPTTEAFF
17,TRBD2,TRBV3-1,TRBJ2-1,many,TGTGCCAGCAGCCCCGCCGTAGCGGGGGCATACTACAATGAGCAGTTCTTC,CASSPAVAGAYYNEQFF
16,-,TRBV5-1,TRBJ2-2,many,TGCGCCAGCAGCTTGTGGGGCGGCCAGAACACCGGGGAGCTGTTTTTT,CASSLWGGQNTGELFF
17,-,TRBV7-7,TRBJ2-2,many,TGTGCCAGCAGCTGGAGGAATGGACCCCCGGACACCGGGGAGCTGTTTTTT,CASSWRNGPPDTGELFF
15,TRBD1,TRBV9,TRBJ1-3,many,TGTGCCAGCACCCGGACAGGGGGCTTTGGAAACACCATATATTTT,CASTRTGGFGNTIYF
13,-,TRBV6-2/TRBV6-3,TRBJ2-3,many,TGTGCCAGCTACCGACAAAGCACAGATACGCAGTATTTT,CASYRQSTDTQYF
13,-,TRBV5-5,TRBJ1-3,many,TGTGCCAGCAGCCCCAGCCCGGAAAACACCATATATTTT,CASSPSPENTIYF